The TCR beta chain described here comes from a study of OX40 agonist ivuxolimab in advanced cancers. Study background: Patients were treated with ivuxolimab, an agonistic anti-OX40 (CD134) antibody.

As regards this clone: Its antigen is still unknown.

V dropped 0 bases and J dropped 3; count of bases not matched to a gene: 6. Germline lookup yields CDR1 MRHNA and CDR2 SNTAGT. The CDR3 loop spans 17 amino acids. Sequenced by immunoSEQ multiplex PCR; TCRdb stores in-frame clones only, minus some. The sample records roughly 56,000 clones, 84% being singletons. Findings and caveats of the study: More expanded clones were seen, on average, in CD8+ T cells than in CD4+. With doses of 0.1 to 3.0 mg/kg, CD4+ and CD8+ blood T cells had undergone clonal expansion by week 6.

This sequence originates from an adult with an advanced solid tumor such as melanoma, head and neck, liver or kidney cancer. Sample: CD4+ or CD8+ T cells sorted from blood, taken in a trial of the OX40 agonist ivuxolimab. The rearrangement links TRBV6-4 to TRBJ2-5; 11 positions match TRBD2. The CDR3 here is CASSDSLPGLAEETQYF. The CDR3 DNA is TGTGCCAGCAGTGACTCCCTCCCGGGACTAGCGGAAGAGACCCAGTACTTC.